This TCR beta chain appears in the sequencing data of a study of technical replicates of blood from four donors. Only in-frame clones appear in the TCRdb table, and some are missing; sequencing was by immunoSEQ multiplex PCR. The sample records 85,000 to 100,000 clones, about 96% being singletons. This clone appeared once. The germline CDR1 and CDR2 sequences are SNHLY and FYNNEI. The trim removed 3 bases at V and 4 bases at J, leaving 1 base unmatched. This CDR3 contains 16 residues. The clonotype originates from a human donor in good health. The specimen sequenced was T cells isolated from PBMCs. The V gene is TRBV2, the J gene TRBJ2-3; TRBD2 matches at 16 bases. The CDR3 DNA reads as TGTGCCAGCAGTGACGGGACTAGCGGGAGGGCAGATACGCAGTATTTT. Protein: CASSDGTSGRADTQYF. Looking up the rest from reference TRBV2 and TRBJ2-3 gives the full variable domain: EPEVTQTPSHQVTQMGQEVILRCVPISNHLYFYWYRQILGQKVEFLVSFYNNEISEKSEIFDDQFSVERPDGSNFTLKIRSTKLEDSAMYFCASSDGTSGRADTQYFGPGTRLTVL.